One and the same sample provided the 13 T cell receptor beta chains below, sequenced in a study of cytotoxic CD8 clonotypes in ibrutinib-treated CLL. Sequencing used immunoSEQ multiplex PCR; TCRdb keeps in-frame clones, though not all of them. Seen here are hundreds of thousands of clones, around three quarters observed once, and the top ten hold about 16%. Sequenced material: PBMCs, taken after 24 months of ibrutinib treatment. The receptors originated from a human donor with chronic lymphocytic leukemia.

CDR3 nucleotides: TGTGCCAGCAGTTTTGCCAGGGGGACCACTGAAGCTTTCTTT. It translates to CASSFARGTTEAFF. The chain links TRBV6-5 to TRBJ1-1; 7 nucleotides line up with TRBD1. With 4 bases clipped from V and 4 bases from J, the junction kept 6 bases outside the gene matches. Germline V gene lookup returns CDR1 MNHEY and CDR2 SVGAGI. This CDR3 is 14 amino acids long.

CDR3 protein: CASSASGTGTYEQYF. CDR3 nucleotides: TGTGCCAGCAGTGCCTCCGGGACTGGAACCTACGAGCAGTACTTC. The V and J genes are TRBV27 and TRBJ2-7; D perhaps matches TRBD2 (6 bases). The CDR3 has 15 residues. From germline, CDR1 is MNHEY and CDR2 SMNVEV (reference sequence). V lost 5 bases, J lost 2 bases, and 16 bases lay in between.

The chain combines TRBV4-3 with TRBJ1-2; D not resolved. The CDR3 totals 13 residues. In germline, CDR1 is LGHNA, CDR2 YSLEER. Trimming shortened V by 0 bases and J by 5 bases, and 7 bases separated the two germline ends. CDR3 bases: TGCGCCAGCAGCCAAGAATTACGTTATGGCTACACCTTC. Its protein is CASSQELRYGYTF.

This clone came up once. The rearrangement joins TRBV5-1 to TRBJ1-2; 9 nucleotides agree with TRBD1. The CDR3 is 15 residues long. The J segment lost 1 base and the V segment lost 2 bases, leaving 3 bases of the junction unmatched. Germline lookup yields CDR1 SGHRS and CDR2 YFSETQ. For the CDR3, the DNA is TGCGCCAGCAGCTTTACAGGGGGCATTAACTATGGCTACACCTTC. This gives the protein CASSFTGGINYGYTF.

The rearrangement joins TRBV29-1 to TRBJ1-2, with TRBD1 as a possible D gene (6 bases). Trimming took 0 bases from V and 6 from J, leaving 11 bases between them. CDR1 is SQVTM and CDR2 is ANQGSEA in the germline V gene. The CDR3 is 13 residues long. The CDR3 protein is CSVEEGGSDGYTF. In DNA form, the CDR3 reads TGCAGCGTTGAAGAGGGGGGCAGCGATGGCTACACCTTC.

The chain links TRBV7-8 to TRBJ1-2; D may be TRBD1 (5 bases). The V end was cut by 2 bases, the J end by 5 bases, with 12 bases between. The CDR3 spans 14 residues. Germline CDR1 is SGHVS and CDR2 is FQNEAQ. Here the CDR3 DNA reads TGTGCCAGCAGCTTATTGAGGGGCGCTTATGGCTACACCTTC. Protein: CASSLLRGAYGYTF.

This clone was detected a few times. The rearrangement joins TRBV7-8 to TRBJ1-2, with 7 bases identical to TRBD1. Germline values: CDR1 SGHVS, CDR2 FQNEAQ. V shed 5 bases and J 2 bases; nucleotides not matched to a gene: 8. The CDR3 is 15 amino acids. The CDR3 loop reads CASSRSGGANYGYTF. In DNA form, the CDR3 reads TGTGCCAGCAGCAGATCAGGGGGGGCGAACTATGGCTACACCTTC.

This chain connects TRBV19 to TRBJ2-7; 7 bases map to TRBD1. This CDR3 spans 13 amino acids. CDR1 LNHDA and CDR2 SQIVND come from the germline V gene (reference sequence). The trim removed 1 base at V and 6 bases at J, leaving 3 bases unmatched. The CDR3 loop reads CASSIGTGGEQYF. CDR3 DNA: TGTGCCAGTAGTATAGGGACAGGTGGCGAGCAGTACTTC.

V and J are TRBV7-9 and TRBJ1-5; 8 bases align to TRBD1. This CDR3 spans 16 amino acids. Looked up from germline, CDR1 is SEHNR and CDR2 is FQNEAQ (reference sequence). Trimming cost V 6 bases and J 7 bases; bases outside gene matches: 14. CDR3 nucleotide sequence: TGTGCCAGCAGATCGAGGACAGGGCCCCCCGGACAGCCCCAGCATTTT. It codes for CASRSRTGPPGQPQHF.

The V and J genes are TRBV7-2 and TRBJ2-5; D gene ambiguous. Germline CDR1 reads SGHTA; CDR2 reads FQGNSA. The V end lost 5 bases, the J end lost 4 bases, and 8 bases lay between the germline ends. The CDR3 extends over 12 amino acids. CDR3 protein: CASSPALETQYF. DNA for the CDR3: TGTGCCAGCAGCCCCGCATTAGAGACCCAGTACTTC.

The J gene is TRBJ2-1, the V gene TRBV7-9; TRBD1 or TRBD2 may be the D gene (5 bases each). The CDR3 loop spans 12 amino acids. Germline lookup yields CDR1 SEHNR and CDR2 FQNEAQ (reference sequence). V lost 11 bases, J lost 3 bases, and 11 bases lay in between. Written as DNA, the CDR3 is TGTGCCGGGGGAGACAGCTACAATGAGCAGTTCTTC. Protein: CAGGDSYNEQFF.

The CDR3 loop reads CASSDQGYTEAFF. For the CDR3, the DNA is TGTGCCAGCAGTGACCAGGGTTACACTGAAGCTTTCTTT. This chain joins TRBV2 and TRBJ1-1; a possible D gene is TRBD1 (5 bases). The CDR3 is made up of 13 amino acids. From germline, CDR1 is SNHLY and CDR2 FYNNEI. V was clipped by 3 bases and J by 3 bases, with 8 bases between them.

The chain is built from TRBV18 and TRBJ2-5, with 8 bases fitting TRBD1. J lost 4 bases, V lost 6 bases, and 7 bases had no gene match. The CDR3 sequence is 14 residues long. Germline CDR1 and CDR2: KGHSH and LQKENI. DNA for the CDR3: TGTGCCAGCTCGCCTCCAGGGGGCGGAGAGACCCAGTACTTC. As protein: CASSPPGGGETQYF.